Listed here are 15 T cell receptor beta chains from one sample, sequenced in a study of CD8 T cells in ankylosing spondylitis. TCRdb passed the 5' RACE reads through MiXCR, listing each CDR3 protein once. The sample has under 300,000 distinct CDR3 sequences, about 10% seen once. Specimen: blood, either unsorted or a sorted T cell fraction (not recorded which). These receptors were collected from a male donor with ankylosing spondylitis or in good health (not recorded which).

The table lists this clonotype with many counts. The chain joins TRBV5-1 to TRBJ2-1; 10 bases are shared with TRBD1. This CDR3 spans 15 amino acids. Germline-derived CDR1 and CDR2 are SGHRS and YFSETQ. V gave up 3 bases and J gave up 2 bases; unmatched junction bases: 2. The CDR3 spells CASSSGQGTYNEQFF. The CDR3 DNA is TGCGCCAGCAGCTCGGGACAGGGGACCTACAATGAGCAGTTCTTC. The variable domain in full, completed from reference TRBV5-1 and TRBJ2-1, reads KAGVTQTPRYLIKTRGQQVTLSCSPISGHRSVSWYQQTPGQGLQFLFEYFSETQRNKGNFPGRFSGRQFSNSRSEMNVSTLELGDSALYLCASSSGQGTYNEQFFGPGTRLTVL.

This clonotype has only a few counts. This chain connects TRBV7-9 to TRBJ1-6, with TRBD1 matching over 8 bases. Looked up from germline, CDR1 is SEHNR and CDR2 is FQNEAQ (reference sequence). Trimming cost V 3 bases and J 3 bases; bases outside gene matches: 7. This CDR3 region has 17 residues. CDR3 nucleotide sequence: TGTGCCAGCAGCTTTGGACAGGGACCTTTCTATAATTCACCCCTCCACTTT. As protein: CASSFGQGPFYNSPLHF.

The chain is built from TRBV13 and TRBJ2-7; possible D gene TRBD1, 6 bases. CDR1 PRHDT and CDR2 FYEKMQ come from the germline V gene (reference sequence). The ends were cut back, 1 base at V and 4 bases at J, with 14 bases in the middle. The CDR3 has 15 amino acids. CDR3 sequence: CASSLVRQEDYEQYF. The CDR3 nucleotides are TGTGCCAGCAGCTTAGTTCGACAGGAAGATTACGAGCAGTACTTC.

As for this clonotype: A read error may explain this, as a much larger clone is one base away. The V gene is TRBV20-1, the J gene TRBJ1-5; D gene ambiguous. Germline CDR1 is DFQATT and CDR2 is SNEGSKA (reference sequence). The CDR3 sequence is 15 residues long. The chain's CDR3 is CSARESSYSNRPQHF. The CDR3 nucleotides read TGCAGTGCTAGAGAATCCAGCTATAGCAATCGGCCCCAGCATTTT.

The V gene is TRBV6-1, the J gene TRBJ2-5; tentatively, D is TRBD2 (6 bases). Trimming took 6 bases from V and 4 from J, leaving 12 bases between them. Germline CDR1 and CDR2: MNHNS and SASEGT. The CDR3 has 13 residues. The CDR3 nucleotides are TGTGCCAGCAGCCCCAGCGGGCCAGAGACCCAGTACTTC. Protein product: CASSPSGPETQYF.

The CDR3 loop reads CASSPGPGGLFF. The CDR3, as DNA: TGTGCCAGCAGCCCGGGACCCGGAGGGCTGTTTTTT. V gene TRBV7-9 combines with J gene TRBJ2-2, with D possibly called TRBD1 or TRBD2 (5 bases each). The CDR3 contains 12 residues. V lost 5 bases to trimming and J lost 13 bases, with 14 bases between them. Germline V lookup: CDR1 SEHNR, CDR2 FQNEAQ (reference sequence). Supplemented by reference TRBV7-9 and TRBJ2-2, the full variable domain reads DTGVSQNPRHKITKRGQNVTFRCDPISEHNRLYWYRQTLGQGPEFLTYFQNEAQLEKSRLLSDRFSAERPKGSFSTLEIQRTEQGDSAMYLCASSPGPGGLFFGEGSRLTVL.

The chain employs TRBV21-1 and TRBJ2-2. TRBV21-1 is a pseudogene locus. CDR3 length: 17 residues. The CDR3 spells CASSNGRSKLSTGELFF. CDR3 DNA: TGTGCCAGCAGCAACGGCCGGAGCAAACTCAGTACCGGGGAGCTGTTTTTT.

This clonotype has a handful of counts. This chain joins TRBV5-1 and TRBJ2-1; a possible D gene is TRBD1 (5 bases). The CDR3 runs to 16 residues. Germline lookup yields CDR1 SGHRS and CDR2 YFSETQ. With 2 bases removed from V and 1 base from J, the gap between germline ends came to 13 bases. The CDR3 DNA reads TGCGCCAGCAGCTTATCAGGGCCTCGTTCCTACAATGAGCAGTTCTTC. It codes for CASSLSGPRSYNEQFF.

This clonotype came up many times. J is TRBJ2-2 and V is TRBV5-1, with TRBD1 identical over 7 bases. Per the germline V gene, CDR1 is SGHRS and CDR2 is YFSETQ. The CDR3 runs 15 residues. V lost 2 bases to trimming and J lost 4 bases; unmatched junction nucleotides: 5. The DNA for the CDR3 is TGCGCCAGCAGCTTATTGACAGGGAGCACCGGGGAGCTGTTTTTT. Translation gives CASSLLTGSTGELFF. The full variable domain, rest sourced from reference TRBV5-1 and TRBJ2-2, is KAGVTQTPRYLIKTRGQQVTLSCSPISGHRSVSWYQQTPGQGLQFLFEYFSETQRNKGNFPGRFSGRQFSNSRSEMNVSTLELGDSALYLCASSLLTGSTGELFFGEGSRLTVL.

This chain links TRBV5-1 with TRBJ2-5, with TRBD2 matching over 12 bases. CDR1 is SGHRS, CDR2 YFSETQ, per germline. The CDR3 consists of 17 residues. With V trimmed by 1 base and J by 1 base, 5 bases remained unmatched. Here the CDR3 DNA reads TGCGCCAGCAGCTTGTTGGAGACTAGCGGGAGCCAAGAGACCCAGTACTTC. Its protein is CASSLLETSGSQETQYF.

To note about this clonotype: Being one base from a much bigger clone, this may be a read error. The CDR3 does not close with the conserved phenylalanine or tryptophan, likely indicating a read error. The chain has TRBV7-9 and TRBJ2-1; TRBD1 is a possible D gene (6 bases). V was shortened by 7 bases and J by 4 bases, with 17 bases between the two germline ends. The CDR3 has 15 residues. Germline V gene data show CDR1 as SEHNR and CDR2 as FQNEAQ (reference sequence). DNA for the CDR3: TGTGCCAGCAACATGTGGACAGACAAATACAATGAGCAGTTCCTC. Its protein is CASNMWTDKYNEQFL.

The chain couples TRBV5-8 to TRBJ1-2; tentatively, D is TRBD1 (6 bases). V shed 3 bases and J shed 9 bases, with 15 bases lying between them. The germline V gene has CDR1 SGHTS and CDR2 YDEGEE. This CDR3 spans 13 amino acids. Here the CDR3 reads CASSSSRGSSYTF. CDR3 nucleotide sequence: TGTGCCAGCAGCTCAAGCAGGGGCTCGAGCTACACCTTC.

This clonotype was seen many times. The DNA of the CDR3 is TGTGCCAGCAGCTTGCTCGGAATTGAATACGAGCAGTACTTC. Its protein is CASSLLGIEYEQYF. The chain recombines TRBV5-6 with TRBJ2-7; D gene unclear. V was cut by 1 base and J by 4 bases, with 12 bases left in between. Germline lookup yields CDR1 SGHDT and CDR2 YYEEEE. This CDR3 comprises 14 residues.

Regarding this clonotype: A read error may be the cause here, since a much bigger clone is one base away. V is TRBV9 and J is TRBJ1-5, with D perhaps TRBD1 (5 bases). CDR1 is SGDLS and CDR2 is YYNGEE in the germline V gene. The CDR3 covers 13 residues. The CDR3 region has the DNA TGTACCAGCAGCGTAGGGGTCAATCAGCCCCAGCATTTT. Its protein is CTSSVGVNQPQHF.

The chain has TRBV5-5 and TRBJ2-3, with TRBD1 identical over 7 bases. V shed 3 bases and J 5 bases; nucleotides not matched to a gene: 15. CDR3 length: 17 amino acids. The germline V gene encodes CDR1 SGHKS and CDR2 YYEKEE (reference sequence). For the CDR3, the DNA is TGTGCCAGCAGCTCGCCCACAGGGGCACCAATCGGAGATACGCAGTATTTT. The encoded protein is CASSSPTGAPIGDTQYF.